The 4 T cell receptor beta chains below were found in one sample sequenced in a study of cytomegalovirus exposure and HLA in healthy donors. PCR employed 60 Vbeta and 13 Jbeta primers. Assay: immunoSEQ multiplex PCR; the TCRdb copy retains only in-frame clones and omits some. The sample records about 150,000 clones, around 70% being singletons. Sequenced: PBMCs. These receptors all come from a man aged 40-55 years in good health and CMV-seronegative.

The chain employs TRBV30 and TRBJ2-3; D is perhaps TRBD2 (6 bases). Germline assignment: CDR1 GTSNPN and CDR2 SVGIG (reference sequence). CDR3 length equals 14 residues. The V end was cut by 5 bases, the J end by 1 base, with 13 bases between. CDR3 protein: CAWGLPLRTDTQYF. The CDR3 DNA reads TGTGCCTGGGGACTACCCCTTCGCACAGATACGCAGTATTTT. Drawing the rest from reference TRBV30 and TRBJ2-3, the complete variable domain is SQTIHQWPATLVQPVGSPLSLECTVEGTSNPNLYWYRQAAGRGLQLLFYSVGIGQISSEVPQNLSASRPQDRQFILSSKKLLLSDSGFYLCAWGLPLRTDTQYFGPGTRLTVL.

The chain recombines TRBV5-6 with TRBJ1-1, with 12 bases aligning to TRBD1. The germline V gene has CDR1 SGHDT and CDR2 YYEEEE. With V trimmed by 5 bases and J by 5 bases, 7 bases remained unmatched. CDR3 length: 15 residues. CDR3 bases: TGTGCCAGCAGTCCGGGACAGGGGGCAGGGACTGAAGCTTTCTTT. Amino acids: CASSPGQGAGTEAFF.

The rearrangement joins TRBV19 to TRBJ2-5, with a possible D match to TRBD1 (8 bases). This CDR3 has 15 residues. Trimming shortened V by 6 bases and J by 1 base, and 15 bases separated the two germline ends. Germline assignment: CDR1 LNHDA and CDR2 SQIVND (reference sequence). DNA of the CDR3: TGTGCCAGTAGGGGAGGGGGACAGGTCCAAGAGACCCAGTACTTC. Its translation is CASRGGGQVQETQYF.

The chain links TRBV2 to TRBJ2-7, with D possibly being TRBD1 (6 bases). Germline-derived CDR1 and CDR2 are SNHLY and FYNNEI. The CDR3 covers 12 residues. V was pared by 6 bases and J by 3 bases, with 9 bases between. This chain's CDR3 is CASRATGYEQYF. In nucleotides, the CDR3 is TGTGCCAGCAGGGCGACAGGCTACGAGCAGTACTTC.